Listed here are 7 T cell receptor beta chains from one sample, sequenced in a study of blood T cell repertoires in COVID-19. Assay used: immunoSEQ multiplex PCR; TCRdb lists only in-frame clones, some missing. The sample shows around 230,000 clones, 86% of them seen only once. Sequenced sample: peripheral blood. These receptors all stem from a man in his thirties or forties who had recovered from COVID-19.

This chain joins TRBV18 and TRBJ2-7, with D tentatively TRBD2 (6 bases). Deletions cut 2 bases from V and 4 bases from J, with 9 bases between. CDR1 is KGHSH, CDR2 LQKENI, per germline. There are 13 residues in the CDR3. The CDR3 is CASSPGAGYEQYF. As DNA, the CDR3 is TGTGCCAGCTCACCAGGGGCGGGGTACGAGCAGTACTTC.

The chain combines TRBV7-2 with TRBJ2-3; D unresolved. CDR1 SGHTA and CDR2 FQGNSA come from the germline V gene. Trimming took off 5 bases at V and 2 bases at J, with 14 bases between the two ends. This CDR3 has 15 residues. The CDR3 protein is CASSLSGFSTDTQYF. In DNA form, the CDR3 reads TGTGCCAGCAGCCTCTCCGGGTTTTCCACAGATACGCAGTATTTT.

This clone has a single count. V and J are TRBV21-1 and TRBJ1-1; no check of the table's D call, TRBD1, against the DNA was made. TRBV21-1 is a known pseudogene. This CDR3 is built from 14 residues. CDR3 bases: TGTGCCAGCAGCCCGACAGGGGTGAACACTGAAGCTTTCTTT. It translates to CASSPTGVNTEAFF.

The CDR3 nucleotides are TGTGCCAGCAGTTGGACTAGCGGGGGGCCAGTCTACGAGCAGTACTTC. It yields the protein CASSWTSGGPVYEQYF. The J gene is TRBJ2-7, the V gene TRBV6-5; the match to TRBD2 covers 14 bases. With 4 bases clipped from V and 3 bases from J, the junction kept 5 bases outside the gene matches. Germline assignment: CDR1 MNHEY and CDR2 SVGAGI. The CDR3 sequence is 16 residues long.

This chain uses TRBV6-5 with TRBJ2-3; TRBD2 might be the D (7 bases). CDR3 length: 13 amino acids. The V gene's germline CDR1 is MNHEY and CDR2 SVGAGI. Trimming pared 10 bases from V and 4 bases from J, leaving 15 bases between. This CDR3 is CATSGGLPDTQYF. The CDR3 DNA sequence: TGTGCCACTTCGGGGGGCCTTCCAGATACGCAGTATTTT.

The genes are TRBV7-2 and TRBJ1-6; 8 nucleotides agree with TRBD1. The V segment lost 3 bases and the J segment 8 bases; nucleotides outside the gene matches: 3. CDR3 length equals 14 residues. The germline CDR1 and CDR2 sequences are SGHTA and FQGNSA. DNA of the CDR3: TGTGCCAGCAGCTTGGACAGGGCATATTCACCCCTCCACTTT. Translating gives CASSLDRAYSPLHF.

DNA of the CDR3: TGTGCCAGCAGTTACTCGATTAGCAGGCATCAGGGGACCCAGTACTTC. This translates into CASSYSISRHQGTQYF. V and J are TRBV6-5 and TRBJ2-5; D might be TRBD1 (5 bases). Germline assignment: CDR1 MNHEY and CDR2 SVGAGI. With 0 bases removed from V and 7 bases from J, the gap between germline ends came to 18 bases. The CDR3 length is 16 residues.